This record covers a single T cell receptor beta chain. Its antigen is unidentified. The table came from immunoSEQ multiplex PCR; TCRdb's copy has only in-frame clones and leaves some out. The data show 53,000 or so clones, 65% to 85% seen once. V shed 4 bases and J shed 9 bases, with 16 bases lying between them. CDR3 length: 14 residues. The V gene's germline CDR1 is LGHNA and CDR2 YNFKEQ. The data were taken from a study of OX40 agonist ivuxolimab in advanced cancers. Across the study: Averaging 60 years in age, with a range of about 23 to 90, the cohort was approximately 83% male. Partial responses were achieved by three patients, of whom one had hepatocellular carcinoma and two had cutaneous melanoma. The study, taken as a whole, reports: There was clonal expansion of CD4+ and CD8+ blood T cells by week 6 at 0.1 to 3.0 mg/kg.

At baseline, cycle 4 day 1, and cycle 7 day 1, blood was sampled. The sequencing here drew on CD4+ or CD8+ T cells sorted from blood, taken in a trial of the OX40 agonist ivuxolimab. The sequence derives from an adult with an advanced solid tumor such as melanoma, head and neck, liver or kidney cancer. This chain links TRBV4-2 with TRBJ2-1; weak D call: TRBD2 (6 bases). The CDR3 spells CASSPLQDGGEQFF. CDR3 nucleotides: TGTGCCAGCAGCCCTCTGCAAGACGGGGGTGAGCAGTTCTTC.